This T cell receptor beta chain was sequenced in a study of blood T cell repertoires in COVID-19. Study in general: Sites across the United States, Italy and Spain contributed samples from acute and convalescent COVID-19. T cells, B-cell-depleted T cells, or PBMCs provided the cDNA or gDNA that served as material.

The CDR3 contains 12 residues. Per the original data handling: The authors estimated nucleated cell counts from reference gene primer amplification. Using immunoSEQ multiplex PCR, the repertoire was profiled, and TCRdb retains in-frame clones only, with some absent. The D gene and trimming were derived from the DNA, and the V and J assignments and clone size from that table. The sample lists tens of thousands of clones, approximately 86% occurring once. This TCR came from a woman aged 55 to 70 with acute or convalescent COVID-19. The gene calls are TRBV12-1 and TRBJ2-7; the table names TRBD2, a call not compared with the DNA. TRBV12-1 constitutes a pseudogene. The sample taken for sequencing was peripheral blood. The DNA of the CDR3 is TGTGCCAGCAGCCCCCGCTCCTACGAGCAGTACTTC. It codes for CASSPRSYEQYF.